The present entry profiles one TCR beta chain with its context. The same CDR3 can be traced to other DNA sequences in this sample. This sample is drawn from a study of blood T cell repertoires in COVID-19. Study-wide context: PBMCs, B-cell-depleted T cells, or T cells provided the cDNA or gDNA that made up the material.

Authors' data handling: Amplification with reference gene primers provided the estimates of nucleated cell counts. The method was immunoSEQ multiplex PCR; TCRdb's version includes in-frame clones alone and lacks a portion of them. Clone size and the V and J calls come from that table; the DNA yielded D and trimming. The data show more than 80,000 clones, with roughly 86% seen just once and about 7% held by the top ten. CDR3 length equals 16 residues. The V gene's germline CDR1 is SGDLS and CDR2 YYNGEE. Trimming took 0 bases from V and 0 from J, leaving 12 bases between them. The sample consisted of peripheral blood. V usage is TRBV9 and J usage is TRBJ1-1; TRBD1 might be the D (5 bases). This receptor was taken from a man in his fifties with active or convalescent COVID-19. CDR3 sequence: CASSVEFTGLNTEAFF. CDR3 DNA: TGTGCCAGCAGCGTAGAATTCACAGGATTGAACACTGAAGCTTTCTTT.